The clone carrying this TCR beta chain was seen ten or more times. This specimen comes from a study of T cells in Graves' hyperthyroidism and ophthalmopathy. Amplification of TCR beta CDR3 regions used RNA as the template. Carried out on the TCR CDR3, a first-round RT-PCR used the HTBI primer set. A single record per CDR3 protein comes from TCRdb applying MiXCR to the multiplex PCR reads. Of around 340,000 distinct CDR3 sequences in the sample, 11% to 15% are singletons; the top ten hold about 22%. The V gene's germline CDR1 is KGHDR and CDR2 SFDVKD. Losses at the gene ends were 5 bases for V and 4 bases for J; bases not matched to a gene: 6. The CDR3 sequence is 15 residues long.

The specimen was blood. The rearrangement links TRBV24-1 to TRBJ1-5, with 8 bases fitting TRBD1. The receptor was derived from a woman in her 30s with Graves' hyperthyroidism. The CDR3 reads CATSGTGGSNQPQHF. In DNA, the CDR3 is TGTGCCACCAGTGGTACAGGGGGGTCGAATCAGCCCCAGCATTTT.